The source of this T cell receptor (beta chain) is a study of CD8 T cells in ankylosing spondylitis. Findings and limits, study-wide: Blood of patients with ankylosing spondylitis appeared to be characterized by a TCR beta motif of eight highly homologous variants.

TCRdb processed the 5' RACE reads anew with MiXCR; each CDR3 protein has one entry. In the table there are 800,000 to 900,000 distinct CDR3 sequences, roughly 12% of which are singletons. A word on this clonotype: Its target is unknown.

The CDR3 is 14 residues long. Germline V lookup: CDR1 GTSNPN, CDR2 SVGIG (reference sequence). V was pared by 0 bases and J by 0 bases, with 7 bases between. The chain recombines TRBV30 with TRBJ2-3; the D gene is possibly TRBD2 (6 bases). The sequence was obtained from a male donor with ankylosing spondylitis. The specimen was blood, either unsorted or a sorted T cell fraction (not recorded which). In nucleotides, the CDR3 is TGTGCCTGGAGTGTAAGCGGGAGCACAGATACGCAGTATTTT. It specifies CAWSVSGSTDTQYF.